The 13 T cell receptor beta chains in this list originate from one sample, sequenced in a study of blood T cell repertoires in COVID-19. Profiled with immunoSEQ multiplex PCR; TCRdb holds only in-frame clones, not every one. Of under 300,000 clones in the sample, roughly nine tenths are singletons; the top ten hold 0.95% to 1.5%. The sequenced sample was PBMCs or T cells enriched from blood (not recorded which). The receptor set was obtained from a human donor in a cohort exposed to, infected with or recovered from COVID-19 (not recorded which). The donor label of this sample is uncertain.

This rearrangement joins TRBV27 to TRBJ1-2; possible D gene TRBD1, 5 bases. The CDR3 has 15 residues. Between the trimmed V and J ends, which lost 0 bases and 2 bases, there was a span of 10 bases. Germline CDR1 and CDR2: MNHEY and SMNVEV (reference sequence). CDR3 sequence: CASSLSWGRNYGYTF. CDR3 in DNA: TGTGCCAGCAGTTTATCTTGGGGGAGGAACTATGGCTACACCTTC.

The chain has TRBV19 and TRBJ2-5; weak D call: TRBD2 (5 bases). V dropped 5 bases and J dropped 5 bases, with 12 bases sitting between them. This CDR3 is built from 13 residues. Germline loops: CDR1 LNHDA, CDR2 SQIVND (reference sequence). CDR3 nucleotide sequence: TGTGCCAGTAGTTTGACGGGATGGGAGACCCAGTACTTC. Its translation is CASSLTGWETQYF. Using reference TRBV19 and TRBJ2-5 for the parts outside the CDR3, the full variable domain is DGGITQSPKYLFRKEGQNVTLSCEQNLNHDAMYWYRQDPGQGLRLIYYSQIVNDFQKGDIAEGYSVSREKKESFPLTVTSAQKNPTAFYLCASSLTGWETQYFGPGTRLLVL.

The chain uses TRBV18 and TRBJ2-5; 7 bases line up with TRBD2. The CDR3 consists of 14 residues. Germline CDR1 KGHSH, CDR2 LQKENI. With 6 bases clipped from V and 0 bases from J, the junction kept 4 bases outside the gene matches. The CDR3 nucleotides read TGTGCCAGCTCCCCTGGACTAGACCAAGAGACCCAGTACTTC. It specifies CASSPGLDQETQYF.

The chain employs TRBV2 and TRBJ2-1, with a tentative D call TRBD2 (7 bases). Trimming shortened V by 8 bases and J by 5 bases, and 16 bases separated the two germline ends. CDR1 SNHLY and CDR2 FYNNEI come from the germline V gene. This CDR3 region has 14 residues. The CDR3 DNA reads TGTGCCAGCCTAAGGGGGGGTTTCAACAATGAGCAGTTCTTC. Amino acid sequence: CASLRGGFNNEQFF.

This chain joins TRBV11-3 and TRBJ1-2; D uncertain. V was pared by 2 bases and J by 8 bases, with 3 bases between. The CDR3 loop spans 10 amino acids. Germline V gene lookup returns CDR1 SGHNT and CDR2 YENEEA. CDR3 region: CASSLSGYTF. Written as DNA, the CDR3 is TGTGCCAGCAGCTTAAGCGGCTACACCTTC.

This clone was observed once. The chain is built from TRBV19 and TRBJ1-5; a weak D match, TRBD1 (6 bases). The V and J ends lost 4 bases and 4 bases respectively, with 8 bases between them. CDR3 length equals 13 residues. CDR1 is LNHDA, CDR2 SQIVND, per germline (reference sequence). CDR3 sequence (DNA): TGTGCCAGTAGTAACGACAGGAATCAGCCCCAGCATTTT. Protein sequence: CASSNDRNQPQHF.

The CDR3 sequence is CASTPGGRGFSETQYF. In DNA form, the CDR3 reads TGTGCCAGCACCCCGGGGGGACGGGGGTTCAGCGAGACCCAGTACTTC. The chain joins TRBV5-4 to TRBJ2-5; 7 nucleotides agree with TRBD2. With 6 bases clipped from V and 5 bases from J, the junction kept 16 bases outside the gene matches. CDR3 length: 16 amino acids. Germline-derived CDR1 and CDR2 are SGHNT and YYREEE (reference sequence).

This clone showed up just once. The chain employs TRBV7-9 and TRBJ1-1, with 10 bases matching TRBD1. Germline lookup yields CDR1 SEHNR and CDR2 FQNEAQ (reference sequence). The CDR3 covers 16 residues. Germline trimming cut 3 bases from V and 3 bases from J; bases unmatched to any gene: 7. CDR3 sequence (DNA): TGTGCCAGCAGCTTGGGACAGGGGACCCTCGACACTGAAGCTTTCTTT. Encoded protein: CASSLGQGTLDTEAFF.

The rearrangement links TRBV24-1 to TRBJ2-1, with 8 bases identical to TRBD1. Losses at the gene ends were 8 bases for V and 10 bases for J; bases not matched to a gene: 12. There are 14 residues in the CDR3. CDR1 and CDR2 from the germline V gene are KGHDR and SFDVKD. CDR3 protein: CATNWAGGVGEQFF. The CDR3 nucleotides read TGTGCCACCAATTGGGCAGGGGGCGTTGGGGAGCAGTTCTTC.

This chain uses TRBV19 with TRBJ2-4; 9 nucleotides agree with TRBD2. After removal of 0 bases from V and 0 bases from J, the junction contained 12 bases not matched to a gene. Germline CDR1 and CDR2: LNHDA and SQIVND (reference sequence). The CDR3 spans 20 residues. The CDR3 loop is CASSIDWGTSYNLAKNIQYF. The CDR3 DNA is TGTGCCAGTAGTATAGATTGGGGGACTAGCTATAATTTAGCCAAAAACATTCAGTACTTC.

The V gene is TRBV4-2, the J gene TRBJ2-5; 11 nucleotides align to TRBD1. Germline CDR1 is LGHNA and CDR2 is YNFKEQ. The CDR3 spans 16 residues. The V gene end was trimmed by 5 bases and the J gene end by 5 bases; junction bases not matched to a gene: 10. Here the CDR3 reads CASSSPDRGLPETQYF. CDR3 DNA sequence: TGTGCCAGCAGCTCTCCGGACAGGGGGCTCCCCGAGACCCAGTACTTC.

The chain employs TRBV9 and TRBJ1-4; a weak D match, TRBD1 (5 bases). Germline V lookup: CDR1 SGDLS, CDR2 YYNGEE. The CDR3 contains 15 residues. V lost 0 bases and J 5 bases, leaving 11 bases between the germline ends. The CDR3 DNA sequence: TGTGCCAGCAGCGTAGCAGGAAGGGGAAATGAAAAACTGTTTTTT. This translates into CASSVAGRGNEKLFF.

The V and J genes are TRBV29-1 and TRBJ2-3; D gene unclear. Germline CDR1 SQVTM, CDR2 ANQGSEA. This CDR3 region has 12 residues. V gave up 4 bases and J gave up 4 bases, with 9 bases separating them. The CDR3 reads CSVAVSADTQYF. CDR3 nucleotide sequence: TGCAGCGTTGCTGTCAGTGCAGATACGCAGTATTTT.